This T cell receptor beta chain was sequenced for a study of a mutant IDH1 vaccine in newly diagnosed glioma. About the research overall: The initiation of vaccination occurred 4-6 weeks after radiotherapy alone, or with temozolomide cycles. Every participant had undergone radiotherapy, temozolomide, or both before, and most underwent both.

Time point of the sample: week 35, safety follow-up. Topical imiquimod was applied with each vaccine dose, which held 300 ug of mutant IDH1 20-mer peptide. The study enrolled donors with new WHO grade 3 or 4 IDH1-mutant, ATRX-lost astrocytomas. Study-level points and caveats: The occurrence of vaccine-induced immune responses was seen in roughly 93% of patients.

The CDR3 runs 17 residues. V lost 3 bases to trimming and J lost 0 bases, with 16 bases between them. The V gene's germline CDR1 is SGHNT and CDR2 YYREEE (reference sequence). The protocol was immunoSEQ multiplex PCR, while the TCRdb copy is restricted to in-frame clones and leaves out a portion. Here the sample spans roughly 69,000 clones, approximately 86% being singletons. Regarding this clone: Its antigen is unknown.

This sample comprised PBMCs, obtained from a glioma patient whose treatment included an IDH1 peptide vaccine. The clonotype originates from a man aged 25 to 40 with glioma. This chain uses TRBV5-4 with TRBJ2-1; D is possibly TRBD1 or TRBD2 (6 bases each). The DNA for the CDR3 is TGTGCCAGCAGCTCCCTGTCCGGGGGCCGCTCCTACAATGAGCAGTTCTTC. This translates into CASSSLSGGRSYNEQFF.